The 10 T cell receptor beta chains presented below share a single source sample, sequenced in a study of shared clonotypes between healthy human individuals. Clones were sequenced by immunoSEQ multiplex PCR, and TCRdb holds only the in-frame ones, with some missing. Here the sample spans 1,400,000 or so clones, around 98.5% being singletons. The sequencing sample was made of naive CD4+ T cells sorted from blood. Subset reported: CD45RA+ positively selected. These receptors came from a man between 25 and 39 years old in good health.

The V gene is TRBV2, the J gene TRBJ2-5; D gene uncertain. Germline V gives CDR1 SNHLY, CDR2 FYNNEI. Trimming removed 5 bases at V and 2 bases at J, with 3 bases between. The CDR3 sequence is 11 residues long. The CDR3 DNA follows: TGTGCCAGCAGTAGTCAAGAGACCCAGTACTTC. This sequence encodes CASSSQETQYF. Based on the CDR3 plus reference TRBV2 and TRBJ2-5, the full variable domain is EPEVTQTPSHQVTQMGQEVILRCVPISNHLYFYWYRQILGQKVEFLVSFYNNEISEKSEIFDDQFSVERPDGSNFTLKIRSTKLEDSAMYFCASSSQETQYFGPGTRLLVL.

The J gene is TRBJ2-5, the V gene TRBV5-4; D might be TRBD1 (7 bases). This CDR3 is built from 15 residues. V was shortened by 0 bases and J by 5 bases, with 14 bases between the two germline ends. Germline CDR1 is SGHNT and CDR2 is YYREEE (reference sequence). The CDR3 DNA is TGTGCCAGCAGCTTGGCCGGAGGGGGCGGTGAGACCCAGTACTTC. Amino acid sequence: CASSLAGGGGETQYF.

This chain joins TRBV28 and TRBJ1-2, with unresolved D. CDR3 length equals 13 residues. Germline-derived CDR1 and CDR2 are MDHEN and SYDVKM. Trimming left V 6 bases short and J 5 bases short, with 13 bases between. The CDR3, as DNA: TGTGCCAGCAGCCCAGGTTTTGGGTATGGCTACACCTTC. Residues: CASSPGFGYGYTF.

The V call is TRBV11-3, the J call TRBJ2-1; 7 bases agree with TRBD2. J was trimmed by 4 bases and V by 4 bases; bases with no gene match: 10. The CDR3 has 16 amino acids. Germline CDR1 and CDR2: SGHNT and YENEEA. CDR3 region: CASSSFESGIYNEQFF. CDR3 DNA sequence: TGTGCCAGCAGCTCGTTTGAGAGCGGGATTTACAATGAGCAGTTCTTC.

The gene calls are TRBV5-1 and TRBJ1-2; D not resolved. The CDR3 sequence is 14 residues long. Trimming left V 4 bases short and J 2 bases short, with 12 bases between. Germline values: CDR1 SGHRS, CDR2 YFSETQ. The CDR3 DNA reads as TGCGCCAGCAGCCGAGGTCTCGGAAACTATGGCTACACCTTC. Translation gives CASSRGLGNYGYTF.

V usage is TRBV4-3 and J usage is TRBJ2-2; D might be TRBD2 (5 bases). CDR3 length equals 15 residues. The V end was cut by 0 bases, the J end by 6 bases, with 11 bases between. From germline, CDR1 is LGHNA and CDR2 YSLEER. The CDR3 DNA sequence: TGCGCCAGCAGCCAAGAATCACGAGGGTCCGGGGAGCTGTTTTTT. It yields the protein CASSQESRGSGELFF.

The gene calls are TRBV7-3 and TRBJ2-5, with D tentatively TRBD1 or TRBD2 (6 bases each). Per germline, CDR1 SGHTA and CDR2 FQGTGA. This CDR3 has 16 residues. The V end was cut by 3 bases, the J end by 1 base, with 15 bases between. CDR3 protein: CASSFLGRGGQETQYF. In DNA, the CDR3 is TGTGCCAGCAGCTTCCTCGGCAGGGGAGGCCAAGAGACCCAGTACTTC. Using reference TRBV7-3 and TRBJ2-5 for the parts outside the CDR3, the full variable domain is GAGVSQTPSNKVTEKGKYVELRCDPISGHTALYWYRQSLGQGPEFLIYFQGTGAADDSGLPNDRFFAVRPEGSVSTLKIQRTERGDSAVYLCASSFLGRGGQETQYFGPGTRLLVL.

J is TRBJ2-2 and V is TRBV18; D may correspond to TRBD1 or TRBD2 (6 bases each). There are 16 residues in the CDR3. V was clipped by 1 base and J by 6 bases, with 15 bases between them. From germline, CDR1 is KGHSH and CDR2 LQKENI. CDR3 nucleotides: TGTGCCAGCTCACCACTTGACACGGGGGCATCCGGGGAGCTGTTTTTT. Protein sequence: CASSPLDTGASGELFF.

V is TRBV5-6 and J is TRBJ1-5; D remains ambiguous. V was trimmed by 7 bases and J by 1 base, leaving 12 bases between them. This CDR3 is 14 amino acids long. Germline loops: CDR1 SGHDT, CDR2 YYEEEE. The CDR3: CASSFGVSNQPQHF. The DNA for the CDR3 is TGTGCCAGCTCCTTCGGGGTGAGCAATCAGCCCCAGCATTTT.

As regards this clone: Other DNA sequences in this sample translate to the same CDR3. This chain uses TRBV6-5 with TRBJ2-7; D remains ambiguous. The V and J ends lost 0 bases and 1 base respectively, with 7 bases between them. Germline V gene lookup returns CDR1 MNHEY and CDR2 SVGAGI. CDR3 length: 14 amino acids. The CDR3 bases are TGTGCCAGCAGTTACTCGAGAGCATCCTACGAGCAGTACTTC. Amino acid sequence: CASSYSRASYEQYF.